This T cell receptor (beta chain) was identified in a study of shared T cell receptors in the human thymus. The CDR3 totals 14 residues. Per germline, CDR1 SNHLY and CDR2 FYNNEI. Trimming removed 4 bases from V and 5 bases from J, with 15 bases in between. Sequencing used immunoSEQ multiplex PCR; TCRdb keeps in-frame clones, though not all of them. The sample comprises 500,000 to 550,000 clones, 75% to 85% of which are singletons, and about 0.014% rests with the top ten. This same sample was also taken into another study, of human thymus T cells. That study reports: Thymus pieces cut out during corrective heart surgery were the tissue that was used. Apparent skewing of V and J gene usage characterized both thymic and blood repertoires.

The TCR originated in a boy younger than two with a congenital heart defect. J is TRBJ2-7 and V is TRBV2; D is perhaps TRBD1 (7 bases). The sequencing sample was made of thymocytes. The CDR3 DNA reads as TGTGCCAGCAGTGTCCCCAGGGGGGTGGACGAGCAGTACTTC. Amino acids: CASSVPRGVDEQYF. Full variable domain (remainder filled in from reference TRBV2 and TRBJ2-7): EPEVTQTPSHQVTQMGQEVILRCVPISNHLYFYWYRQILGQKVEFLVSFYNNEISEKSEIFDDQFSVERPDGSNFTLKIRSTKLEDSAMYFCASSVPRGVDEQYFGPGTRLTVT.